These 28 T cell receptor beta chains originate from one sample sequenced in a study of T cells in Graves' hyperthyroidism and ophthalmopathy. From RNA transcripts, TCR beta CDR3 regions were amplified. HTBI primers drove first-round RT-PCR of the TCR CDR3. TCRdb itself ran the multiplex PCR reads through MiXCR, one entry per CDR3 protein. The sample holds fewer than 700,000 distinct CDR3 sequences, roughly 15% seen once. The sequenced material came from blood. These receptors all come from a woman between 18 and 29 years old with Graves' ophthalmopathy.

This clonotype was seen repeatedly, ten times or more. V is TRBV28 and J is TRBJ1-2, with TRBD1 identical over 10 bases. This CDR3 contains 15 residues. Germline CDR1 reads MDHEN; CDR2 reads SYDVKM. Losses at the gene ends were 6 bases for V and 4 bases for J; bases not matched to a gene: 8. This CDR3 reads CASSTGTGALYGYTF. DNA of the CDR3: TGTGCCAGCAGCACTGGGACAGGGGCCCTCTATGGCTACACCTTC.

At least ten counts were recorded for this clonotype. V is TRBV12-3 or TRBV12-4 and J is TRBJ1-4, with 7 bases fitting TRBD1. The CDR3 has 14 residues. J lost 8 bases, V lost 6 bases, and 9 bases had no gene match. CDR3 loop: CASREGQLEEKLFF. CDR3 nucleotides: TGTGCCAGCAGGGAGGGACAGTTAGAGGAAAAACTGTTTTTT.

This clonotype was counted between two and nine times. The chain carries TRBV12-3 or TRBV12-4 and TRBJ2-7; TRBD2 matches 9 bases. CDR3 length equals 13 residues. V dropped 7 bases and J dropped 2; count of bases not matched to a gene: 3. CDR3 nucleotides: TGTGCCAGCACCTTAGCGGGGGCCTACGAGCAGTACTTC. Amino acid sequence: CASTLAGAYEQYF.

The V call is TRBV27, the J call TRBJ2-4; D is unclear. CDR1 and CDR2 from the germline V gene are MNHEY and SMNVEV (reference sequence). Trimming took 3 bases from V and 3 from J, leaving 0 bases between them. The CDR3 runs 11 residues. DNA for the CDR3: TGTGCCAGCAGTTTCAAAAACATTCAGTACTTC. Encoded protein: CASSFKNIQYF.

This clonotype was observed many times. The chain is built from TRBV7-3 and TRBJ2-3; no clear D gene. Trimming pared 4 bases from V and 3 bases from J, leaving 8 bases between. The CDR3 extends over 13 amino acids. Germline CDR1 and CDR2: SGHTA and FQGTGA. CDR3 in amino acids: CASSSQVTDTQYF. The CDR3 nucleotides read TGTGCCAGCAGCTCCCAGGTGACAGATACGCAGTATTTT.

This clonotype occurred many times. This chain connects TRBV3-1 to TRBJ2-2, with 10 bases identical to TRBD2. V lost 4 bases to trimming and J lost 4 bases; unmatched junction nucleotides: 6. The V gene's germline CDR1 is LGHDT and CDR2 YNNKEL (reference sequence). The CDR3 is 16 residues long. The CDR3 bases are TGTGCCAGCAGCCCTCCTAGCGGGAGTCTCACCGGGGAGCTGTTTTTT. The encoded protein is CASSPPSGSLTGELFF.

This clonotype has at least ten counts. The chain has TRBV27 and TRBJ1-2; 7 bases match TRBD1. The V gene end was trimmed by 8 bases and the J gene end by 4 bases; junction bases not matched to a gene: 7. This CDR3 is built from 13 residues. Germline V CDR1 and CDR2: MNHEY, SMNVEV (reference sequence). The CDR3: CASSTGMGYGYTF. DNA for the CDR3: TGTGCCAGCTCGACAGGGATGGGCTATGGCTACACCTTC.

This clonotype was observed a few times. The rearrangement links TRBV4-3 to TRBJ2-7, with a tentative D call TRBD2 (6 bases). Germline-derived CDR1 and CDR2 are LGHNA and YSLEER. Trimming cost V 1 base and J 4 bases, with 14 bases left between them. CDR3 length equals 15 residues. The chain's CDR3 is CASSQGVIGGYEQYF. The CDR3 region has the DNA TGCGCCAGCAGCCAAGGGGTAATTGGGGGGTACGAGCAGTACTTC.

This clonotype was counted only a few times. The chain combines TRBV5-6 with TRBJ2-6; D remains unclear. CDR1 SGHDT and CDR2 YYEEEE come from the germline V gene. The CDR3 length is 13 residues. V gave up 2 bases and J gave up 4 bases, with 4 bases separating them. CDR3 region: CASSFHGANVLTF. The CDR3 DNA sequence: TGTGCCAGCAGCTTTCACGGGGCCAACGTCCTGACTTTC.

This clonotype was seen a handful of times. This rearrangement joins TRBV20-1 to TRBJ1-2; unclear D gene. The germline CDR1 and CDR2 sequences are DFQATT and SNEGSKA (reference sequence). This CDR3 region has 11 residues. The ends were cut back, 2 bases at V and 4 bases at J, with 5 bases in the middle. CDR3 sequence (DNA): TGCAGTGCTAGACACCGCTATGGCTACACCTTC. Its translation is CSARHRYGYTF.

This clonotype showed up just a few times. This CDR3 reads CASSLTSDRQPQHF. The CDR3 coding sequence is TGTGCCAGCAGTCTTACGTCGGACCGTCAGCCCCAGCATTTT. The rearrangement uses TRBV3-1 and TRBJ1-5; D unresolved. The V and J ends lost 6 bases and 6 bases respectively, with 15 bases between them. The CDR3 contains 14 residues. Germline-derived CDR1 and CDR2 are LGHDT and YNNKEL (reference sequence).

There are many counts of this clonotype. The rearrangement uses TRBV30 and TRBJ2-7, with no clear D. The germline gives CDR1 GTSNPN, CDR2 SVGIG (reference sequence). The V end lost 0 bases, the J end lost 5 bases, and 11 bases lay between the germline ends. CDR3 length equals 13 residues. CDR3 sequence (DNA): TGTGCCTGGAGTGTAGAAGGTCCGCACGAGCAGTACTTC. Its translation is CAWSVEGPHEQYF. Full variable domain (outside the CDR3, taken from reference TRBV30 and TRBJ2-7): SQTIHQWPATLVQPVGSPLSLECTVEGTSNPNLYWYRQAAGRGLQLLFYSVGIGQISSEVPQNLSASRPQDRQFILSSKKLLLSDSGFYLCAWSVEGPHEQYFGPGTRLTVT.

In its sample, this clonotype was seen many times. The chain has TRBV5-1 and TRBJ2-7; TRBD2 matches 7 bases. The germline gives CDR1 SGHRS, CDR2 YFSETQ. V lost 5 bases to trimming and J lost 3 bases; unmatched junction nucleotides: 11. This CDR3 region has 15 residues. CDR3 loop: CASRPESSGYYEQYF. Here the CDR3 DNA reads TGCGCCAGCAGACCTGAAAGTAGCGGGTACTACGAGCAGTACTTC.

Only a few counts were recorded for this clonotype. The rearrangement joins TRBV3-1 to TRBJ2-4; 11 nucleotides match TRBD2. V was pared by 0 bases and J by 6 bases, with 10 bases of the junction left unmatched. The CDR3 totals 18 residues. Germline V gives CDR1 LGHDT, CDR2 YNNKEL (reference sequence). As DNA, the CDR3 is TGTGCCAGCAGCCAAGACATAGCGGGAGGGGAAGAGGGAAACATTCAGTACTTC. Encoded protein: CASSQDIAGGEEGNIQYF.

J is TRBJ2-7 and V is TRBV6-5; the match to TRBD2 covers 11 bases. Per the germline V gene, CDR1 is MNHEY and CDR2 is SVGAGI. V dropped 4 bases and J dropped 4; count of bases not matched to a gene: 6. This CDR3 has 15 residues. The CDR3 DNA reads as TGTGCCAGCAGTTCTACTAGCGGGGGAGTATACGAGCAGTACTTC. Residues: CASSSTSGGVYEQYF.

This rearrangement joins TRBV9 to TRBJ2-3; 7 bases line up with TRBD2. V trimming: 4 bases; J trimming: 0 bases; junction bases outside the gene matches: 5. CDR3 length equals 15 residues. The germline CDR1 and CDR2 sequences are SGDLS and YYNGEE. CDR3 in amino acids: CASSLSGTSTDTQYF. CDR3 in DNA: TGTGCCAGCAGCCTGAGCGGGACTAGCACAGATACGCAGTATTTT.

The V call is TRBV6-5, the J call TRBJ1-5, with TRBD1 matching 10 bases. There are 17 residues in the CDR3. J was trimmed by 2 bases and V by 0 bases; bases with no gene match: 4. Germline V gene data show CDR1 as MNHEY and CDR2 as SVGAGI. The CDR3 protein is CASSYSGQGLGNQPQHF. Written as DNA, the CDR3 is TGTGCCAGCAGTTACTCGGGACAGGGGCTTGGCAATCAGCCCCAGCATTTT.

The CDR3 reads CATEGDSYEQYF. CDR3 DNA sequence: TGTGCCACCGAAGGGGACTCCTACGAGCAGTACTTC. This sequence joins TRBV24-1 and TRBJ2-7; D is perhaps TRBD1 (5 bases). V lost 9 bases and J 0 bases, leaving 8 bases between the germline ends. From germline, CDR1 is KGHDR and CDR2 SFDVKD. This CDR3 is built from 12 residues.

A remark on this clonotype: This may come from a read error, since a much larger clone is one base off. This rearrangement joins TRBV10-3 to TRBJ2-1; perhaps TRBD2 as D (5 bases). The J call may be incorrect, as the DNA end agrees better with TRBJ2-7. Germline CDR1 is ENHRY and CDR2 is SYGVKD. The CDR3 runs 15 residues. CDR3 nucleotides: TGTGCCATCAGTGAGTCCGAGGGCCGATACAATGAGCAGTACTTC. Protein product: CAISESEGRYNEQYF.

This clonotype was recorded at least ten times. The chain carries TRBV11-1 and TRBJ2-3; D ambiguous. V gave up 1 base and J gave up 2 bases, with 10 bases separating them. This CDR3 has 15 residues. Looked up from germline, CDR1 is SGHAT and CDR2 is FQDESV (reference sequence). The CDR3 sequence is CASSLGAANTDTQYF. The CDR3 nucleotides are TGTGCCAGCAGCTTAGGGGCGGCGAACACAGATACGCAGTATTTT.

This clonotype came up a few times. The rearrangement links TRBV7-9 to TRBJ2-7; TRBD1 agrees at 9 bases. J was trimmed by 2 bases and V by 5 bases; bases with no gene match: 10. The CDR3 runs to 16 residues. Germline CDR1 and CDR2: SEHNR and FQNEAQ (reference sequence). The CDR3 DNA sequence: TGTGCCAGCAGCCCAATGGGACAGGGATTTCCCTACGAGCAGTACTTC. This gives the protein CASSPMGQGFPYEQYF. Combining the CDR3 with reference TRBV7-9 and TRBJ2-7 gives the whole variable domain DTGVSQNPRHKITKRGQNVTFRCDPISEHNRLYWYRQTLGQGPEFLTYFQNEAQLEKSRLLSDRFSAERPKGSFSTLEIQRTEQGDSAMYLCASSPMGQGFPYEQYFGPGTRLTVT.

The V gene is TRBV4-1, the J gene TRBJ1-1; D not resolved. From germline, CDR1 is MGHRA and CDR2 YSYEKL. Trimming stripped 0 bases from V and 14 bases from J, with 19 bases between. The CDR3 covers 14 residues. In nucleotides, the CDR3 is TGCGCCAGCAGCCAAGAAGGTGGGTCTAGATCAATCTTCTTT. It translates to CASSQEGGSRSIFF.

This chain uses TRBV12-5 with TRBJ2-2, with 9 nucleotides matching TRBD1. Per the germline V gene, CDR1 is LGHNT and CDR2 is FRNRAP. The V segment lost 2 bases and the J segment 3 bases; nucleotides outside the gene matches: 10. The CDR3 contains 18 residues. The CDR3 loop is CASGLLPRTGEDTGELFF. Here the CDR3 DNA reads TGTGCTAGTGGTTTGCTTCCCCGGACAGGGGAGGACACCGGGGAGCTGTTTTTT.

This clonotype was detected ten times or more. The chain combines TRBV12-3 or TRBV12-4 with TRBJ2-7, with a tentative D call TRBD2 (5 bases). The CDR3 spans 17 residues. The V gene lost 1 base and the J gene lost 0 bases, with 16 bases spanning the gap. CDR3 in amino acids: CASSLDRGSPSSYEQYF. The CDR3 DNA is TGTGCCAGCAGTTTAGACCGAGGGAGCCCCTCCTCCTACGAGCAGTACTTC.

The chain employs TRBV6-1 and TRBJ2-7; D tentatively fits TRBD1 or TRBD2 (5 bases each). The germline gives CDR1 MNHNS, CDR2 SASEGT. This CDR3 comprises 14 residues. V was trimmed by 6 bases and J by 4 bases, leaving 16 bases between them. The CDR3 region has the DNA TGTGCCAGCAGCCGGACTGGGACCCTGTACGAGCAGTACTTC. It encodes CASSRTGTLYEQYF.

This clonotype has ten or more counts. CDR3 DNA: TGTGCCAGCAGCTCGCCGGGACTAGAGGCGGAGCAGTACTTC. This sequence encodes CASSSPGLEAEQYF. The J gene is TRBJ2-7, the V gene TRBV7-9; TRBD2 aligns across 8 bases. The CDR3 has 14 amino acids. V shed 4 bases, J shed 7 bases, and the junction held 9 bases outside the gene matches. From germline, CDR1 is SEHNR and CDR2 FQNEAQ (reference sequence).

With respect to this clonotype: A much more abundant neighbour one base away suggests this may be a read error. The CDR3 does not end in the conserved phenylalanine or tryptophan, so this is likely a read error. J is TRBJ2-7 and V is TRBV28, with 12 bases aligning to TRBD2. Germline assignment: CDR1 MDHEN and CDR2 SYDVKM. The ends lost 4 bases at V and 0 bases at J; junction bases unmatched: 4. The CDR3 totals 16 residues. CDR3 nucleotides: TGTGCCAGCAGTTCTAGCGGGAGGGCCTCCTCCTACGAGCAGTACCTC. Translation: CASSSSGRASSYEQYL.

The chain couples TRBV20-1 to TRBJ1-1, with D maybe TRBD1 (5 bases). The CDR3 spans 11 residues. Trimming took 5 bases from V and 5 from J, leaving 9 bases between them. Germline V gene lookup returns CDR1 DFQATT and CDR2 SNEGSKA (reference sequence). This chain's CDR3 is CSAPRGTEAFF. The CDR3 region has the DNA TGCAGTGCTCCAAGGGGAACTGAAGCTTTCTTT.